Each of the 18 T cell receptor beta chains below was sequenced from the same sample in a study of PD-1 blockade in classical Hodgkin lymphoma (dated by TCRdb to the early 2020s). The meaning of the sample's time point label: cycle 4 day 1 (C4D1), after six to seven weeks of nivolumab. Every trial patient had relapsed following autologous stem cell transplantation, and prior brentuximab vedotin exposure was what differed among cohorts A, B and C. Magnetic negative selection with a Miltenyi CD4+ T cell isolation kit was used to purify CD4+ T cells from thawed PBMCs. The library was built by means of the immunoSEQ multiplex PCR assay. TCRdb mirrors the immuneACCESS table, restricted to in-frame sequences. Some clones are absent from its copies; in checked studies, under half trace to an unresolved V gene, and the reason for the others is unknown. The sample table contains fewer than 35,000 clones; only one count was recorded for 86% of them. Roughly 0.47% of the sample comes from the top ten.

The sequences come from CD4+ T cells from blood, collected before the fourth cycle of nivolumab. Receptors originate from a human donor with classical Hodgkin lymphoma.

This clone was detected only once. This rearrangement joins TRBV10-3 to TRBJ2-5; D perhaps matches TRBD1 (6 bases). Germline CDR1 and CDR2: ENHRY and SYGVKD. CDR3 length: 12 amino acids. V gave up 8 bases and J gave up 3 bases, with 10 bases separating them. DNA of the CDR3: TGTGCCATCCGGACAGAAGAAGAGACCCAGTACTTC. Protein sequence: CAIRTEEETQYF.

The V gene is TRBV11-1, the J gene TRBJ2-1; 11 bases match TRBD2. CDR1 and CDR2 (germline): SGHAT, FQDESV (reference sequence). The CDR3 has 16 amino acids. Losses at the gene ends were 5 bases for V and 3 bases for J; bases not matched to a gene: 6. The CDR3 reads CASSPTLAGDYNEQFF. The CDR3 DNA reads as TGTGCCAGCAGCCCGACACTAGCGGGAGACTACAATGAGCAGTTCTTC. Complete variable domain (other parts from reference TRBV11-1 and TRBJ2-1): EAEVAQSPRYKITEKSQAVAFWCDPISGHATLYWYRQILGQGPELLVQFQDESVVDDSQLPKDRFSAERLKGVDSTLKIQPAELGDSAMYLCASSPTLAGDYNEQFFGPGTRLTVL.

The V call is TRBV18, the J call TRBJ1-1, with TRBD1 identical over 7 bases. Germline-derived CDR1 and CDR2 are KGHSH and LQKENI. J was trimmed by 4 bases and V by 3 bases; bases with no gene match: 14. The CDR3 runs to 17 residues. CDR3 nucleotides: TGTGCCAGCTCACCGATCAAAATGGCAGGGGGTACCACTGAAGCTTTCTTT. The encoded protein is CASSPIKMAGGTTEAFF.

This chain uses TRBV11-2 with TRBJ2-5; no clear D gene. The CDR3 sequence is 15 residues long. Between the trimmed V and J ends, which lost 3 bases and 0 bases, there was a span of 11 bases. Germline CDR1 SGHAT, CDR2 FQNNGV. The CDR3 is CASSFLRAYQETQYF. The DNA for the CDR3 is TGTGCCAGCAGCTTTCTACGGGCTTACCAAGAGACCCAGTACTTC.

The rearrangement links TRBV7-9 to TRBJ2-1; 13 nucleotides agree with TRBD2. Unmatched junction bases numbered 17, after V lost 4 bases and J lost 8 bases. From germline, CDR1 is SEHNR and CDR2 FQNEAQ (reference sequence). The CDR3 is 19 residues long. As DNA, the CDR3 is TGTGCCAGCAGCTCCCCAATGCGAACACTAGCGGGAGGGTGGTATGAGCAGTTCTTC. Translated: CASSSPMRTLAGGWYEQFF.

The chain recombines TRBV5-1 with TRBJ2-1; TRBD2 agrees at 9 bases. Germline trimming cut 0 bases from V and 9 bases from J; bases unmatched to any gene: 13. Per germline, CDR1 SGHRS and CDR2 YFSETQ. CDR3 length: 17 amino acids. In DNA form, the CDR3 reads TGCGCCAGCAGCTTGGTATTCTCGGCGGGAGGGCCTACTGAGCAGTTCTTC. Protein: CASSLVFSAGGPTEQFF.

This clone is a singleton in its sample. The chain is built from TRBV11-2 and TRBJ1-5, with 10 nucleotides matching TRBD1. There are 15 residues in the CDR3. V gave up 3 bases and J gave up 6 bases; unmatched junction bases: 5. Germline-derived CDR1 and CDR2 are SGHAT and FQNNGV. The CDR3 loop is CASSFGTGEVQPQHF. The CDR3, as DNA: TGTGCCAGCAGCTTCGGGACAGGGGAGGTTCAGCCCCAGCATTTT.

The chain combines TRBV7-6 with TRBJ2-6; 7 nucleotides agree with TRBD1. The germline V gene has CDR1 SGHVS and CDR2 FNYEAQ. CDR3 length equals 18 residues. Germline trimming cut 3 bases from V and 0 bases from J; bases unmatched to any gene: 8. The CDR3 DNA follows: TGTGCCAGCAGCTTGGGACGGACAGGAAGCTCTGGGGCCAACGTCCTGACTTTC. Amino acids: CASSLGRTGSSGANVLTF.

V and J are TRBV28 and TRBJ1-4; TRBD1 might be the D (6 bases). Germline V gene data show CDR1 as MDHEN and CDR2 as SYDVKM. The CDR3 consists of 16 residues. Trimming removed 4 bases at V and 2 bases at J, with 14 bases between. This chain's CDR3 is CASSSIKGVTNEKLFF. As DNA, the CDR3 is TGTGCCAGCAGTTCGATAAAGGGGGTTACTAATGAAAAACTGTTTTTT.

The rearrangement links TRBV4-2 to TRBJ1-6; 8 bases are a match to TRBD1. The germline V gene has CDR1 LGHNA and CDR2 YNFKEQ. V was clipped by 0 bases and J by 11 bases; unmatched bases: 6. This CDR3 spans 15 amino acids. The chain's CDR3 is CASSQEDRASPPLHF. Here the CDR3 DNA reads TGTGCCAGCAGCCAAGAGGACAGGGCTTCACCACCCCTCCACTTT.

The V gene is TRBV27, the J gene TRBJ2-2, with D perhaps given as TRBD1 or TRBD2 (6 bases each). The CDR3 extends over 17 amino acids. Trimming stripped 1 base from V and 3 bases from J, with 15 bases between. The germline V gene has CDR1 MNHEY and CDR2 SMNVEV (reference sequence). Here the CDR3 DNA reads TGTGCCAGCAGTTTATATGGGGGGCTCAAGGACACCGGGGAGCTGTTTTTT. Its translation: CASSLYGGLKDTGELFF.

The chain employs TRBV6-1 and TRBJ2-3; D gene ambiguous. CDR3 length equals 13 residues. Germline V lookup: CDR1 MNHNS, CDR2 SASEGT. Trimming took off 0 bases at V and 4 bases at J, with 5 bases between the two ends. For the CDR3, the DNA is TGTGCCAGCAGTGAAGCCGGATCAGATACGCAGTATTTT. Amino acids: CASSEAGSDTQYF.

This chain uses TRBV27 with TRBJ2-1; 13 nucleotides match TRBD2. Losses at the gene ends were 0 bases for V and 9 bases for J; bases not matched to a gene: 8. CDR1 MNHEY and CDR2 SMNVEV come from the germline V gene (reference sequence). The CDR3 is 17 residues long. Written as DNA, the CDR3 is TGTGCCAGCAGTTTATCACTAACTAGCGGGAGGGCCGCTGAGCAGTTCTTC. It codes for CASSLSLTSGRAAEQFF.

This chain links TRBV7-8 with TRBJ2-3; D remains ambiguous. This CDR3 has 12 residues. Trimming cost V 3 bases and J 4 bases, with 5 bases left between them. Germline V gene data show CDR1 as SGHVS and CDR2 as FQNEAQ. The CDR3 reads CASSFGPDTQYF. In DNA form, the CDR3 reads TGTGCCAGCAGCTTTGGTCCAGATACGCAGTATTTT.

CDR3 sequence reads: CASRDSRGTRGYTF. The CDR3 nucleotides read TGTGCCAGTAGGGACAGCCGAGGAACTAGGGGCTACACCTTC. V and J are TRBV19 and TRBJ1-2, with D possibly being TRBD1 (6 bases). Trimming pared 6 bases from V and 8 bases from J, leaving 19 bases between. CDR1 and CDR2 (germline): LNHDA, SQIVND (reference sequence). The CDR3 contains 14 residues. Full variable domain (missing parts from reference TRBV19 and TRBJ1-2): DGGITQSPKYLFRKEGQNVTLSCEQNLNHDAMYWYRQDPGQGLRLIYYSQIVNDFQKGDIAEGYSVSREKKESFPLTVTSAQKNPTAFYLCASRDSRGTRGYTFGSGTRLTVV.

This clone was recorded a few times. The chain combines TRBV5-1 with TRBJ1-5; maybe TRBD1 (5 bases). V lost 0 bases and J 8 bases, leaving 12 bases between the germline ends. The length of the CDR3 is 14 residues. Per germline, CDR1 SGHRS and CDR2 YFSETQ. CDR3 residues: CASSLDPGREPQHF. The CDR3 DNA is TGCGCCAGCAGCTTGGATCCAGGGCGAGAGCCCCAGCATTTT.

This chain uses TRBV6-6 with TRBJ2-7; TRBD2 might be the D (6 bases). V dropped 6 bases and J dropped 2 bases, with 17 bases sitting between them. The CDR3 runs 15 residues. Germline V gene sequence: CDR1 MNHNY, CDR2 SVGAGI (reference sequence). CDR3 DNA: TGTGCCAGCAGAACCGACAGCGGGTATACCTACGAGCAGTACTTC. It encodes CASRTDSGYTYEQYF.

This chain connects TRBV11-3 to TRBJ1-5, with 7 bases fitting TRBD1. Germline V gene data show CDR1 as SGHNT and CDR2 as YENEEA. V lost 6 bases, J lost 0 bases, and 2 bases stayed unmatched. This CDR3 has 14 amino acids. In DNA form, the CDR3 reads TGTGCCAGCAGTAGACAGGGTAGCAATCAGCCCCAGCATTTT. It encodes CASSRQGSNQPQHF.